This note documents a single T cell receptor beta chain sequence. The specificity of this receptor is unknown. No much larger clone exists at a distance of one base, and base qualities are not known. The cohort was made up of roughly 670 healthy bone marrow donors. All cohort members were sampled while nominally healthy, although unrecorded immune exposures were likely present. The donor was CMV seropositive and belonged to the group of 270 or so seropositive cohort members. Each donor provided a peripheral blood sample, and peripheral blood mononuclear cells were used for TCR beta sequencing. Genomic DNA was extracted from the blood cell samples with the Qiagen DNeasy Blood Extraction Kit. The sample originates from a study of cytomegalovirus exposure and HLA in healthy donors (dated by TCRdb to about 2017). Regarding the research as a whole: An earlier analysis of some 500 of the donors reported about 250 Gb of sequence data and about 100 million unique TCR beta sequences from some 180 million T cells. An early release covering 550 to 650 HLA-typed donors comprised about 300 gigabases of sequencing data and around 86 million unique TCR sequences. Of the roughly 390 genotyped donors, 81% were placed in the genetic ancestry cluster associated with self-reported Caucasian donors. The aim of the study was to test whether cataloging public T cell receptors could identify signatures of past pathogen exposure. The study profiled the T cell repertoires of 500 to 800 subjects by immunosequencing and related them to cytomegalovirus serostatus. A separate validation cohort of about 110 different subjects was used in addition to the approximately 700-subject first cohort. High-throughput TCR immunosequencing, statistical association of individual TCRs with disease status, and machine learning were combined to predict cytomegalovirus infection status. In a later analysis, previously published TCR beta repertoires from 670 or so donors were re-analyzed and high-resolution HLA genotyping was added so that TCR occurrence patterns could be studied. Rather than using new phenotypic data, the later analysis identified candidate immune exposures from TCR beta sequences and from how often those sequences occurred across donors. An earlier analysis of more than 450 of the donors used high-throughput TCR beta sequencing to judge whether each TCR beta V gene segment behaved as functional or pseudogenic. Donor age, sex, ethnicity and CMV serostatus were compiled together with the repertoire data. In a later genetic analysis, genome-wide SNP genotypes for about three fifths of the roughly 670 donors were used, and that subset was treated as a discovery cohort. All discovery cohort repertoires had been generated on a single sequencing platform. Class I and class II HLA loci were covered by the typing at four-digit resolution. Typing coverage varied by locus: about 629-630 donors for A, B, C, DRB1 and DQB1; roughly 500 for DQA1; 606 for DPA1; approximately 450 for DPB1. Because of strong linkage in the cohort, roughly five DR-DQ haplotypes were treated as single units for association and clustering. Across about 370 genotyped donors of the cohort, an average of about 240,000 unique TCR beta nucleotide sequences per donor were sequenced, and around 20% of those sequences were non-productive. Findings and caveats that apply to the study as a whole: In a later genetic analysis, fewer N-insertions in productive TCRs were reported among donors in an Asian-associated ancestry cluster than the roughly 710-donor mean. A group of highly shared sequence variants was considered likely to be a technical artifact of the sequencing pipeline. A later analysis found that TCR association rates varied across HLA loci, with DRB1 alleles showing the most associated TCRs and HLA-C alleles the fewest. In a later analysis, most CMV-associated TCR beta chains were found to appear HLA-restricted, with HLA associations seemingly driven largely by CMV exposure. Most TCR sequences were observed very rarely across donors, whereas some public TCRs were present in many individuals. Sequencing depth was assumed to be roughly uniform across donors in the presence/absence analyses, though that assumption may not hold. In a later analysis, HLA-associated TCR beta chains were found to be more clonally expanded and to have lower generation probabilities than equally common non-associated chains. In both the original and validation cohorts, the classifier was reported to diagnose cytomegalovirus status with high specificity and sensitivity. Several of the top co-occurrence clusters appeared to be linked to parvovirus B19, influenza, CMV and Epstein-Barr virus, according to a later analysis. Because HLA typing was unavailable for some donors at each locus, only the typed subset was used in association tests. A further reported finding was that TCR beta sequences accurately predicted the HLA-A and HLA-B alleles for most subjects in the first cohort. V-gene and J-gene trimming of TCR beta chains was associated with a missense DCLRE1C variant in a later genetic analysis, and the association was replicated in an independent cohort. Strong co-occurrence of HLA alleles, especially DR and DQ, made assigning TCR associations to individual alleles difficult. In vitro tests confirmed that three of the cytomegalovirus-associated TCR beta chains recognize cytomegalovirus antigens. Correlated functional status among segregating V segments might be attributable to linkage disequilibrium, but an unknown experimental factor could not be ruled out. The authors suggested that the approach could potentially be extended to other disease states and immunological phenotypes. Specific HLA alleles were associated with 16,951 TCR beta sequences at a false discovery rate of 0.05 in a later analysis. In the study, 150 to 200 TCR beta chains were listed as associated with cytomegalovirus. An earlier analysis of approximately 600 of the donors showed that most TCR beta V segments appeared in productive rearrangements either about 90% or about 30% of the time, which broadly matched IMGT annotations. CMV serostatus was the only immune exposure information available for the cohort. Only TCR beta chains were sequenced in this cohort, and the absence of alpha or paired-chain data limited detectable features. Because counts were too low, about 18 rarely observed V segments, including chromosome 9 orphons, were excluded from the earlier analysis of 587 of the donors. Because the 87-base-pair reads could not distinguish some IMGT-functional V segments, including TRBV6-2 and TRBV6-3, those segments were excluded.

Trimming removed 8 bases from V and 0 bases from J, leaving 13 bases between the germline ends. The CDR3 covers 15 residues, taking in both the cysteine and the phenylalanine. Only CDR3 DNA remains: 45 bases, in frame from the first base. CDR1 and CDR2 were assigned from the germline V gene (reference sequence) as MNHEY and SMNVEV. Library construction relied on the immunoSEQ multiplex PCR assay. For the multiplex PCR, a mixture combining 60 forward primers for TCR Vbeta segments and 13 reverse primers for TCR Jbeta segments was used. The CDR3 region of rearranged TCR beta genes was amplified from genomic DNA with a multiplex PCR assay. The Illumina HiSeq System was used to sequence the amplified TCR beta libraries as 87-base-pair reads. The paper's data handling went like this. A later analysis tallied 75 million to 85 million unique TCR beta chains across the 600 to 700 repertoires, and about 12 million of those chains were shared by two or more donors. Raw reads were error-corrected and collapsed into unique sequences with a nearest-neighbor algorithm that merged closely related sequences to remove PCR and sequencing errors. V, D and J gene segments were assigned by aligning CDR3 sequences to IMGT reference sequences. Each retained sequence needed at least a six-nucleotide match to both a V gene segment and a J gene segment. Rearrangements were called productive when the CDR3 lacked stop codons and stayed in frame with V and J; all others were non-productive. Following IMGT convention, CDR3 was defined as the stretch from the second conserved V-encoded cysteine up to the conserved J-encoded phenylalanine. The earlier analysis of some 580 of the donors excluded any sequence lacking an unambiguous match to a single V gene segment. In an earlier analysis of 450 to 750 of the donors, a V segment was called functional when productive rearrangements were above 56.7%, and segregating when the standard deviation between donors exceeded 5%. A statistical classification framework was built to diagnose cytomegalovirus status from the catalog of TCR beta chain sequences. V and J gene assignment, in a later analysis, came from comparing TCR nucleotide sequences with IMGT/GENE-DB human TR gene sequences. A later analysis assigned CDR3 sequences and most-parsimonious VDJ recombination scenarios with the TCRdist pipeline. In a later analysis, every TCR beta chain was defined by the combination of its CDR3 amino acid sequence and its V-gene family, and reads without a unique V-gene family were dropped. As a way to deal with suspected cross-contamination and a sequencing artifact, a later analysis dropped approximately 570 nucleotide sequences that were highly shared and had low generation probability. In a later analysis, a clonal expansion index was calculated for each public chain from normalized within-repertoire ranks of inferred template counts. In a later analysis, generation probabilities were computed with a VDJ recombination model fitted to out-of-frame rearrangements, and the resulting probabilities were checked against IGoR. In a later analysis, hypergeometric tests were used to score TCR-TCR, TCR-HLA and TCR-CMV co-occurrence, with a repertoire-size bias correction applied to TCR pairs. To estimate false discovery rates, a later analysis permuted the HLA or CMV assignments 20 times. In a later analysis, co-occurring TCRs were grouped using DBSCAN, with TCRdist sequence similarity added in when clustering inside HLA-allele-positive subsets. For co-occurrence clustering, repertoires with fewer than 30,000 or more than 120,000 public chains were excluded, along with 4 to 6 repertoires with anomalous nucleotide sharing. The immuneACCESS repertoire file appears here via TCRdb, limited to in-frame rearrangements. These files lack a portion of the clones; in checked studies, under half of the deficit traces to unresolved V genes, and the cause of the others is not known. V and J calls and clone size are as listed in that table; D and trimming were resolved from the DNA. In all, the sample holds under 150,000 clones, and about three fifths of those were seen once. The ten largest clones add up to 9% to 10% of the sample.

The source material was PBMCs. This TCR derives from a man aged 40-55 years in good health and CMV-seropositive. The sequence joins TRBV27 to TRBJ2-2; 6 matching bases give a weak D call of TRBD2. The CDR3 in this case is CASAGSTANTGELFF. The DNA sequence is given as TGTGCCAGCGCGGGGTCGACCGCGAACACCGGGGAGCTGTTTTTT.